This TCR beta chain emerged from a study of blood T cells in healthy people across ages. About this clonotype itself: What it recognizes is unknown. One end of the junction varies from germline; a read error may be responsible.

Each sample yielded at least 5 micrograms of PBMC total RNA. This CDR3 comprises 15 residues. CDR1 SGHTA and CDR2 FQGNSA come from the germline V gene. Study outcomes and limitations: Age advanced and TCR beta diversity per million T cells fell, roughly linearly. The study found more naive CD4+ cells and higher diversity in long-lived than aged donors.

PCR was performed a second time for roughly 7 to 11 cycles using a sample-barcoded 5' primer and a J-beta primer mix. TCRdb passed the 5' RACE reads through MiXCR, listing each CDR3 protein once. Among hundreds of thousands of distinct CDR3 sequences listed, more than 50% were seen once. This TCR derives from a man aged 35-49 years in good health. Material: blood. The chain is built from TRBV7-2 and TRBJ2-1; maybe TRBD1 (5 bases). CDR3 sequence (DNA): TGTGTCAGCCAGACAGTAGATGATGAGTGGCGTGAGCAGTTCTTC. Its protein is CVSQTVDDEWREQFF.